Below, 28 T cell receptor beta chains from the same sample are listed, as sequenced in a study of CD8+CD57+ T cells in acquired aplastic anemia. Genomic DNA templated the TCR beta VDJ and CDR3 profiling. One entry per CDR3 protein, called by TCRdb with MiXCR from the reads. Seen here are 400,000 to 500,000 distinct CDR3 sequences, roughly 68% observed once, and the top ten hold under 5%. Sequencing was done on a sample of sorted CD4+, CD8+, or CD8+CD57+ T cells (not recorded which) from PBMCs. The source of these receptors is a human donor in good health, serving as a control.

The V gene is TRBV20-1, the J gene TRBJ1-2, with D perhaps TRBD1 (5 bases). Germline-derived CDR1 and CDR2 are DFQATT and SNEGSKA (reference sequence). V lost 1 base and J 8 bases, leaving 14 bases between the germline ends. This CDR3 contains 13 residues. CDR3 in DNA: TGCAGTGCTAGAGTGGGCGGGGCCACAGGCTACACCTTC. It is translated as CSARVGGATGYTF.

This clonotype was counted once. The chain combines TRBV7-2 with TRBJ1-5; 7 bases agree with TRBD1. The ends lost 1 base at V and 15 bases at J; junction bases unmatched: 15. Germline CDR1 reads SGHTA; CDR2 reads FQGNSA. CDR3 length: 15 amino acids. CDR3 amino acids: CASSLEVGGNTDTHF. The CDR3 nucleotides read TGTGCCAGCAGCTTAGAGGTAGGGGGCAACACAGATACGCATTTT.

Regarding this clonotype: A read error may explain this, as a much larger clone is one base away. V gene TRBV4-3 combines with J gene TRBJ2-7; D unclear. This CDR3 contains 17 residues. V was clipped by 0 bases and J by 7 bases, with 22 bases between them. Germline V lookup: CDR1 LGHNA, CDR2 YSLEER. The CDR3 DNA sequence: TGCGCCAGCAGCCAAGAAGATTGGGGTTCAGGTAGTAATGAGCAGTACTTC. Its translation: CASSQEDWGSGSNEQYF.

As regards this clonotype: A junction boundary mismatches the germline segment, possibly from a read error. The chain couples TRBV9 to TRBJ2-3; D perhaps matches TRBD1 (5 bases). CDR1 is SGDLS and CDR2 is YYNGEE in the germline V gene. CDR3 length equals 17 residues. As DNA, the CDR3 is TGTGCCAGCAGTGTAGGGGCGGAGTTACTTTACACAGATACGCAGTATTTT. Translating gives CASSVGAELLYTDTQYF.

This chain uses TRBV7-2 with TRBJ1-1; D possibly corresponds to TRBD1 (5 bases). V was clipped by 3 bases and J by 14 bases, with 22 bases between them. Per germline, CDR1 SGHTA and CDR2 FQGNSA. The CDR3 is 14 amino acids. The CDR3: CASSLAQDNKQFFF. CDR3 sequence (DNA): TGTGCCAGCAGCTTGGCACAGGACAATAAGCAATTCTTCTTT. Combining the CDR3 with reference TRBV7-2 and TRBJ1-1 gives the whole variable domain GAGVSQSPSNKVTEKGKDVELRCDPISGHTALYWYRQSLGQGLEFLIYFQGNSAPDKSGLPSDRFSAERTGGSVSTLTIQRTQQEDSAVYLCASSLAQDNKQFFFGQGTRLTVV.

This clonotype appeared a single time. The junction differs from germline at one of its ends, possibly a read error. The gene calls are TRBV20-1 and TRBJ2-3; D not resolved. CDR1 and CDR2 from the germline V gene are DFQATT and SNEGSKA (reference sequence). The CDR3 spans 11 residues. CDR3 bases: TGCAGTGCTAGCCACGGCAACAATTCACATTTT. This sequence encodes CSASHGNNSHF.

This clonotype was counted at least ten times. CDR3 amino acids: CASSLLGVNEQFF. DNA for the CDR3: TGTGCCAGCAGCTTATTAGGGGTGAATGAGCAGTTCTTC. The rearrangement uses TRBV11-3 and TRBJ2-1, with D possibly matching TRBD1 (5 bases). CDR3 length equals 13 residues. Deletions cut 2 bases from V and 7 bases from J, with 9 bases between. CDR1 is SGHNT and CDR2 is YENEEA in the germline V gene.

This clonotype was observed a handful of times. A single base separates this from a much larger clone, so it may be a read error. V usage is TRBV5-1 and J usage is TRBJ1-4; tentatively, D is TRBD1 (5 bases). V dropped 4 bases and J dropped 2 bases, with 9 bases sitting between them. The CDR3 is made up of 14 amino acids. Germline V gene data show CDR1 as SGHRS and CDR2 as YFSETQ. The CDR3 nucleotides are TGCGCCAGCAGCGGGGACCGTACTAATGAAAAACTGTTTTTT. Its translation is CASSGDRTNEKLFF.

The chain links TRBV9 to TRBJ2-1; possible D gene TRBD2, 5 bases. CDR1 is SGDLS, CDR2 YYNGEE, per germline. The CDR3 length is 14 residues. Trimming stripped 2 bases from V and 16 bases from J, with 22 bases between. DNA of the CDR3: TGTGCCAGCAGCGTCAGCAGCCCTGCGAGCGGTACTTTCTTC. Translating gives CASSVSSPASGTFF.

The chain recombines TRBV5-1 with TRBJ2-1, with a possible D match to TRBD2 (5 bases). CDR1 is SGHRS, CDR2 YFSETQ, per germline. Trimming cost V 4 bases and J 7 bases, with 18 bases left between them. CDR3 length: 15 amino acids. Written as DNA, the CDR3 is TGCGCCAGCAGCCGGGATGCCTACGAGCAAAATGAGCAGTTCTTC. Translating gives CASSRDAYEQNEQFF.

The V call is TRBV9, the J call TRBJ1-1; D gene ambiguous. V was trimmed by 4 bases and J by 11 bases, leaving 18 bases between them. Germline assignment: CDR1 SGDLS and CDR2 YYNGEE. The CDR3 has 13 amino acids. DNA for the CDR3: TGTGCCAGCAGCCAAGCCGGCCTGGGAAACGCTTTCTTT. As protein: CASSQAGLGNAFF.

CDR3 region: CSARGQGAKHGYTF. The CDR3 bases are TGCAGTGCTAGGGGACAGGGGGCTAAGCATGGCTACACCTTC. The chain employs TRBV20-1 and TRBJ1-2, with 12 bases lining up with TRBD1. The CDR3 totals 14 residues. CDR1 DFQATT and CDR2 SNEGSKA come from the germline V gene (reference sequence). V was pared by 3 bases and J by 6 bases, with 5 bases of the junction left unmatched.

This chain connects TRBV7-9 to TRBJ2-3, with a tentative D call TRBD2 (5 bases). Deletions cut 2 bases from V and 1 base from J, with 16 bases between. CDR1 and CDR2 from the germline V gene are SEHNR and FQNEAQ (reference sequence). The CDR3 sequence is 17 residues long. CDR3 nucleotide sequence: TGTGCCAGCAGCTTACGACGACTCGGGGTTGGCACAGATACGCAGTATTTT. Its translation is CASSLRRLGVGTDTQYF.

This clonotype was recorded many times. The V call is TRBV7-2, the J call TRBJ2-7, with a weak D call TRBD1 (5 bases). The CDR3 spans 13 residues. V shed 4 bases and J shed 4 bases, with 11 bases lying between them. Germline V gene sequence: CDR1 SGHTA, CDR2 FQGNSA. Here the CDR3 reads CASSSFQGYEQYF. In DNA form, the CDR3 reads TGTGCCAGCAGCTCCTTCCAGGGATACGAGCAGTACTTC.

The chain carries TRBV7-3 and TRBJ2-2, with D tentatively TRBD1 (5 bases). The V end was cut by 4 bases, the J end by 11 bases, with 26 bases between. Germline V gene sequence: CDR1 SGHTA, CDR2 FQGTGA. The CDR3 is 17 residues long. CDR3: CASSWTVDSGAFFELFF. In DNA form, the CDR3 reads TGTGCCAGCAGCTGGACGGTCGACAGTGGAGCTTTCTTTGAGCTGTTTTTT.

The J gene is TRBJ1-1, the V gene TRBV19; TRBD1 matches at 8 bases. This CDR3 contains 15 residues. In germline, CDR1 is LNHDA, CDR2 SQIVND (reference sequence). V was clipped by 6 bases and J by 1 base; unmatched bases: 7. For the CDR3, the DNA is TGTGCCAGTAGGGACAGGGTCGCCGGGAACACTGAAGCTTTCTTT. As protein: CASRDRVAGNTEAFF.

With regard to this clonotype: The missing conserved phenylalanine or tryptophan at the end of this CDR3 makes a read error likely. The DNA is omitted, as the CDR3 cannot be located on it reliably, and the CDR3 follows TCRdb's listing. CDR3 in amino acids: CASSLTLTRGPDT. The chain uses TRBV7-2 and TRBJ2-7; the DNA was not compared with TRBD1, the D call given in the table. CDR1 and CDR2 (germline): SGHTA, FQGNSA. The CDR3 has 13 residues if both end residues are counted.

The chain couples TRBV5-1 to TRBJ2-2; D possibly matches TRBD1 or TRBD2 (5 bases each). Germline CDR1 reads SGHRS; CDR2 reads YFSETQ. Deletions cut 0 bases from V and 3 bases from J, with 9 bases between. The CDR3 has 15 amino acids. CDR3 sequence (DNA): TGCGCCAGCAGCTTGGTGTTGGGGGACACCGGGGAGCTGTTTTTT. This translates into CASSLVLGDTGELFF. The variable domain in full, completed from reference TRBV5-1 and TRBJ2-2, reads KAGVTQTPRYLIKTRGQQVTLSCSPISGHRSVSWYQQTPGQGLQFLFEYFSETQRNKGNFPGRFSGRQFSNSRSEMNVSTLELGDSALYLCASSLVLGDTGELFFGEGSRLTVL.

This clonotype was counted many times. The chain carries TRBV2 and TRBJ1-2; 8 nucleotides line up with TRBD1. V shed 6 bases and J 0 bases; nucleotides not matched to a gene: 6. The CDR3 spans 15 residues. CDR1 SNHLY and CDR2 FYNNEI come from the germline V gene. CDR3 sequence reads: CASRTGQVPNYGYTF. The DNA for the CDR3 is TGTGCCAGCAGAACGGGACAGGTGCCTAACTATGGCTACACCTTC.

The CDR3 bases are TGTGCCAGCAGCTTGACACTCCGGTCGGTCGAGGGGTACTTC. This gives the protein CASSLTLRSVEGYF. This sequence joins TRBV7-6 and TRBJ2-7; D might be TRBD2 (5 bases). The CDR3 is 14 amino acids. Germline V gene lookup returns CDR1 SGHVS and CDR2 FNYEAQ. V lost 3 bases and J lost 12, with 21 bases in between.

This chain uses TRBV9 with TRBJ2-7; D is perhaps TRBD2 (5 bases). This CDR3 spans 14 amino acids. Germline V gene data show CDR1 as SGDLS and CDR2 as YYNGEE. V lost 3 bases to trimming and J lost 1 base, with 11 bases between them. CDR3 DNA: TGTGCCAGCAGCGCTTCACTAGGATCCTACGAGCAGTACTTC. The encoded protein is CASSASLGSYEQYF.

About this clonotype: A read error may produce the germline difference seen at one junction end. The chain combines TRBV5-1 with TRBJ2-3; no reliable D call. Germline V CDR1 and CDR2: SGHRS, YFSETQ. The CDR3 covers 12 residues. The CDR3 here is CASSLAIDTMYF. CDR3 DNA sequence: TGTGCCAGCAGCTTGGCAATAGATACGATGTATTTT.

This clonotype was counted ten times or more. This sequence may be a read error, since a much larger clone differs from it by one base. CDR3 sequence: CVTSDYMTGSRETQYF. CDR3 nucleotides: TGTGTCACCAGTGATTATATGACGGGCAGTCGGGAGACCCAGTACTTC. V and J are TRBV24-1 and TRBJ2-5, with no clear D. This CDR3 contains 16 residues. Germline CDR1 and CDR2: KGHDR and SFDVKD.

The rearrangement joins TRBV24-1 to TRBJ2-7; D is unclear. The germline V and J ends were trimmed by 4 bases and 3 bases, with 12 bases remaining between them. The CDR3 extends over 14 amino acids. From germline, CDR1 is KGHDR and CDR2 SFDVKD. CDR3 sequence reads: CATSDAGSSYEQYF. The DNA for the CDR3 is TGTGCCACCAGTGACGCCGGGTCCAGCTACGAGCAGTACTTC.

This clonotype was seen many times. This chain connects TRBV30 to TRBJ1-4; D is ambiguous. Between the trimmed V and J ends, which lost 3 bases and 8 bases, there was a span of 10 bases. CDR3 length: 12 residues. The germline V gene encodes CDR1 GTSNPN and CDR2 SVGIG (reference sequence). CDR3 nucleotides: TGTGCCTGGAGACGCGTGGACGAAAAACTGTTTTTT. Protein product: CAWRRVDEKLFF.

About this clonotype itself: Because it lacks the conserved phenylalanine or tryptophan at the end, this CDR3 is likely a read error. The DNA is left out, because the CDR3 cannot be placed on it with certainty; the CDR3 is given as TCRdb lists it. The rearrangement joins TRBV9 to TRBJ2-5. Germline V lookup: CDR1 SGDLS, CDR2 YYNGEE. The CDR3 spans 12 amino acids, including both terminal residues. The CDR3 sequence: CASRIGQPTPYY.

Note on this clonotype: A much larger clonotype is one base distant, so this may be a read error. V is TRBV5-4 and J is TRBJ1-4, with 8 nucleotides matching TRBD1. The length of the CDR3 is 14 residues. Germline CDR1 reads SGHNT; CDR2 reads YYREEE (reference sequence). CDR3 in amino acids: CASSFDRGHEELFF. The DNA of the CDR3 is TGTGCCAGCAGCTTTGACAGGGGTCATGAAGAACTGTTTTTT.

The genes are TRBV7-9 and TRBJ1-1, with no clear D. Germline values: CDR1 SEHNR, CDR2 FQNEAQ (reference sequence). CDR3 length equals 12 residues. Trimming removed 5 bases at V and 10 bases at J, with 14 bases between. CDR3 residues: CASSHQLSRAFF. CDR3 nucleotide sequence: TGTGCCAGCAGCCATCAACTTTCTAGAGCTTTCTTT.